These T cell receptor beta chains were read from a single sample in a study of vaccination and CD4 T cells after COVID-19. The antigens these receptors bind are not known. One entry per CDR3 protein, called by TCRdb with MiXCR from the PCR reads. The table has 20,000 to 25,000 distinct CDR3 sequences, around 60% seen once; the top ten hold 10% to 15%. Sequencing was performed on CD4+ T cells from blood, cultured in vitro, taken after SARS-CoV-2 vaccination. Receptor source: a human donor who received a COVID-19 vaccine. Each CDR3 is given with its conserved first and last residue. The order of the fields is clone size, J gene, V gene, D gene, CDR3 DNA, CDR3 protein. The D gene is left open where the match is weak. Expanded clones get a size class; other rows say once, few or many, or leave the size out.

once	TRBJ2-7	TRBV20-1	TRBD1	TGCAGTGCTAGAGACTCGAGGACAGGCTACTCCTACGAGCAGTACTTC	CSARDSRTGYSYEQYF
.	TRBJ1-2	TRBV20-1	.	TGCAGTGCCACAGACAGGCCCCTTCTTCATGGCTACACCTTC	CSATDRPLLHGYTF
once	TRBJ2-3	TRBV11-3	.	TGTGCCAGCAGCTTTAGCGGCACAGATACGCAGTATTTT	CASSFSGTDTQYF
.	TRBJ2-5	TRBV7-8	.	TGTGCCAGCAGCTCCCCGGGGTACGAAGAGACCCAGTACTTC	CASSSPGYEETQYF
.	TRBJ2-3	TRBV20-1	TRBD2	TGCAGTGCTCCCGGGTGGAGCGGGGGGTCGGATACGCAGTATTTT	CSAPGWSGGSDTQYF
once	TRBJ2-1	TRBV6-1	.	TGTGCCAGCACCCACTGGGGGGGGGGGCATCATGAGCAGTTCTTC	CASTHWGGGHHEQFF
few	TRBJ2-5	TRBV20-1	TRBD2	TGCAGTGCTACCCCGACTAGCGGGTCCCAAGAGACCCAGTACTTC	CSATPTSGSQETQYF
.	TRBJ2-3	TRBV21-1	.	TGTGCCAGCAGCAAAGAGAAGGATCTCACAGATACGCAGTATTTT	CASSKEKDLTDTQYF
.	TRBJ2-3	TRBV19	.	TGTGCCAGTAGCACAGTCGTCCAGGGGCCGCAGTATTTT	CASSTVVQGPQYF
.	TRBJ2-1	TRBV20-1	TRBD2	TGCAGTGCTAGAGGTTTTGGACTAGCGGGCCCCGTGGATACTTACAATGAGCAGTTCTTC	CSARGFGLAGPVDTYNEQFF
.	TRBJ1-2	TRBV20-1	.	TGCAGTGCTGAGCTAATATCCGGGGGGTATGGCTACACCTTC	CSAELISGGYGYTF
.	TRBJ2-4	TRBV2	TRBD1	TGTGCCAGCAGGCCAGACAGGGCGGGCAAAAACATTCAGTACTTC	CASRPDRAGKNIQYF
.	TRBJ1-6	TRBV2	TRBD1	TGTGCCAGCAGTGTGACATTGACAGGGGGTCCTAATTCACCCCTCCACTTT	CASSVTLTGGPNSPLHF
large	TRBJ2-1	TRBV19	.	TGTGCCAGTAGTGGGGGGCTAAACAATGAGCAGTTCTTC	CASSGGLNNEQFF
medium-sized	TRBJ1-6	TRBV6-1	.	TGTGCCAGCAGTGATAGACAGGATAATTCACCCCTCCACTTT	CASSDRQDNSPLHF
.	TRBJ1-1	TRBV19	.	TGTGCCAGTAGTATTGGGCCGGGGGGCACTGAAGCTTTCTTT	CASSIGPGGTEAFF
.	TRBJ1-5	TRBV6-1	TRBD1	TGTGCCAGCAGTCTACCAAACAGGGGCAGGAATCAGCCCCAGCATTTT	CASSLPNRGRNQPQHF
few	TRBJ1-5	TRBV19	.	TGTGCCAGTAGTCCCGACGAGGGTAATAGCAATCAGCCCCAGCATTTT	CASSPDEGNSNQPQHF
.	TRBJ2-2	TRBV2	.	TGTGCCAGCAGCCGACGCAGGGACACCGGGGAGCTGTTTTTT	CASSRRRDTGELFF
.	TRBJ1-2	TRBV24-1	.	TGTGCCACCTCCTCCAGGGTTAGTAACTATGGCTACACCTTC	CATSSRVSNYGYTF
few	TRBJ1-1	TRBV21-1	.	TGTGCCAGCCCGAACACTGAAGCTTTCTTT	CASPNTEAFF
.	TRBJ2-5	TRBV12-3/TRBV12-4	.	TGTGCCAGCAGTTTGAGTGTTGGTTCAACTCAAGAGACCCAGTACTTC	CASSLSVGSTQETQYF
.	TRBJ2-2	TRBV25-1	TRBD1	TGTGCCAGCGGGGACAGGTGGGCCGGGGAGCTGTTTTTT	CASGDRWAGELFF
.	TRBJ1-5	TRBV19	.	TGTGCCAGTACCCCCGGGGGGGGCGGTCAGCCCCAGCATTTT	CASTPGGGGQPQHF
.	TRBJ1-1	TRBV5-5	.	TGTGCCAGCAGCTTGCTGGCTGAAGCTTTCTTT	CASSLLAEAFF
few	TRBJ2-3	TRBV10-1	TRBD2	TGCGCCAGTTACGAAAGCGGGGGAGATACGCAGTATTTT	CASYESGGDTQYF
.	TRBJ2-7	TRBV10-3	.	TGTGCCATCAGTGACGTCGGCAGGCTAAAGCCCTACGAGCAGTACTTC	CAISDVGRLKPYEQYF
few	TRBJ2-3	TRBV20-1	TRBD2	TGCAGTGCTAGAGATGAGGCGGGGGGGGCAGATACGCAGTATTTT	CSARDEAGGADTQYF
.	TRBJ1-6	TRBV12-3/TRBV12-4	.	TGTGCCAGCAGTTTGGATACAGGGTTTAATTCACCCCTCCACTTT	CASSLDTGFNSPLHF
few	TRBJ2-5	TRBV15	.	TGTGCCACCAGCAGACCACAGGGTTTGGAGACCCAGTACTTC	CATSRPQGLETQYF
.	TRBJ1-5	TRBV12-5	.	TGTGCTAGTGGTTTGGTATTGAGCAATCAGCCCCAGCATTTT	CASGLVLSNQPQHF
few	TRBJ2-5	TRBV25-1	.	TGTGCCAGCAGTGCCCCGGGAAACCAAGAGACCCAGTACTTC	CASSAPGNQETQYF
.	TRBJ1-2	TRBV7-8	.	TGTGCCAGCAGCTTCAGGAGAGACGATGGCTACACCTTC	CASSFRRDDGYTF
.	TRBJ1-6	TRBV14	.	TGTGCCAGCAGCCACAGGCCCGGGGATTCACCCCTCCACTTT	CASSHRPGDSPLHF
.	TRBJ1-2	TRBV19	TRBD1	TGTGCCACTAGTACCACAGGGGTTAGTGGCTACACCTTC	CATSTTGVSGYTF
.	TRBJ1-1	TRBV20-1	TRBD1	TGCAGTGCAAGGACAGGGCTGAACACTGAAGCTTTCTTT	CSARTGLNTEAFF
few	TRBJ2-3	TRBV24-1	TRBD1	TGTGCCACCAACGCTCGTGCGGACAGGGGCACAGATACGCAGTATTTT	CATNARADRGTDTQYF
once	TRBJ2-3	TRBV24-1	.	TGTGCCACCAGTGATCCCAGGGTCTACGGCACAGATACGCAGTATTTT	CATSDPRVYGTDTQYF
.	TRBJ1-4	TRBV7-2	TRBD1	TGTGCCAGCAGCTCAGGACAGGGGGGTGAAAAACTGTTTTTT	CASSSGQGGEKLFF
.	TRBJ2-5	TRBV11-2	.	TGTGCCAGCAGCTTAGAGGGCTCGCAACGGGGGACCCAGTACTTC	CASSLEGSQRGTQYF
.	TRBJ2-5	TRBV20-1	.	TGCAGTGCTAGGTTCGGCGAGGGGGGCGCGGAGACCCAGTACTTC	CSARFGEGGAETQYF
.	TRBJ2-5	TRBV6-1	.	TGTGCCAGCAGTGAACGGGTCACGGCGAAAGAGACCCAGTACTTC	CASSERVTAKETQYF
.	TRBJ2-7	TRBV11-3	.	TGTGCCAGCAGCTTAGGCACAGCTTCCGGGAGCTACGAGCAGTACTTC	CASSLGTASGSYEQYF
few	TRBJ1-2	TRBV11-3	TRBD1	TGTGCCAGCAGCACGACAGGGGGAGATGGTGGCTACACCTTC	CASSTTGGDGGYTF
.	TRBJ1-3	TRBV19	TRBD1	TGTGCCAGTAGTATGTGGGACAGGGCAGCGACCATATATTTT	CASSMWDRAATIYF
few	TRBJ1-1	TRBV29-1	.	TGCAGCGTTGAAGGGACAGTACTGAAAGCTTTCTTT	CSVEGTVLKAFF
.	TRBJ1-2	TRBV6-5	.	TGTGCCAGCAGTTACTCGGGCAGTCCGAATGGCTACACCTTC	CASSYSGSPNGYTF
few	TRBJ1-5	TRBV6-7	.	TGTGCCAGCACCCTCTGTTTGAGGGTCAGCAATCAGCCCCAGCATTTT	CASTLCLRVSNQPQHF
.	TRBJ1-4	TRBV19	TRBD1	TGTGCCAGTAATCGCGACAGGGATCGGGAAAAACTGTTTTTT	CASNRDRDREKLFF